Below, 14 T cell receptor beta chains from the same sample are listed, as sequenced in a study of blood T cell repertoires in COVID-19. The method was immunoSEQ multiplex PCR; TCRdb's version includes in-frame clones alone and lacks a portion of them. The sample contains 350,000 or so clones, about 92% of which appear only once. The specimen was peripheral blood. The source is a woman aged 55-70 years with COVID-19, enrolled during active disease.

The chain uses TRBV12-3 or TRBV12-4 and TRBJ2-3, with D perhaps matching TRBD2 (5 bases). Trimming removed 3 bases from V and 6 bases from J, with 10 bases in between. CDR3 size: 13 residues. This CDR3 is CASSFLGGDTQYF. CDR3 DNA sequence: TGTGCCAGCAGTTTCCTAGGCGGGGATACGCAGTATTTT.

The chain links TRBV15 to TRBJ1-1, with 8 bases identical to TRBD1. Germline V gives CDR1 LNHNV, CDR2 YYDKDF (reference sequence). V lost 5 bases, J lost 6 bases, and 8 bases stayed unmatched. The CDR3 runs to 14 residues. As DNA, the CDR3 is TGTGCCACCAGCTTCGACAGGGGCTCCTCTGAAGCTTTCTTT. This gives the protein CATSFDRGSSEAFF.

V gene TRBV10-3 combines with J gene TRBJ2-3, with a possible D match to TRBD1 (5 bases). With 11 bases removed from V and 3 bases from J, the gap between germline ends came to 9 bases. The CDR3 length is 11 residues. Germline V gene sequence: CDR1 ENHRY, CDR2 SYGVKD. CDR3 loop: CAVSGTDTQYF. CDR3 nucleotide sequence: TGTGCCGTTTCAGGGACAGATACGCAGTATTTT.

The V call is TRBV7-2, the J call TRBJ2-1; 8 bases fit TRBD2. J gave up 12 bases and V 1 base, and 5 bases lay outside the gene matches. Per the germline V gene, CDR1 is SGHTA and CDR2 is FQGNSA. There are 13 residues in the CDR3. The CDR3 nucleotides are TGTGCCAGCAGCTTAGGCGTCAGCGGGGGGCAGTTCTTC. As protein: CASSLGVSGGQFF.

The rearrangement links TRBV5-5 to TRBJ1-1; D remains unclear. Germline V gives CDR1 SGHKS, CDR2 YYEKEE (reference sequence). The V gene lost 0 bases and the J gene lost 0 bases, with 6 bases spanning the gap. The CDR3 is 14 residues long. CDR3 region: CASSLGTLNTEAFF. The CDR3 DNA reads as TGTGCCAGCAGCTTGGGAACACTGAACACTGAAGCTTTCTTT.

This chain connects TRBV4-2 to TRBJ1-4; the match to TRBD1 covers 8 bases. V lost 1 base, J lost 1 base, and 2 bases stayed unmatched. Germline CDR1 reads LGHNA; CDR2 reads YNFKEQ. The CDR3 covers 16 residues. This chain's CDR3 is CASSQGTGRTNEKLFF. The CDR3 nucleotides are TGTGCCAGCAGCCAAGGGACAGGGAGAACTAATGAAAAACTGTTTTTT.

The chain has TRBV18 and TRBJ2-6; TRBD1 agrees at 9 bases. The germline V gene has CDR1 KGHSH and CDR2 LQKENI. The CDR3 has 18 residues. The junction had 4 bases not matched to a gene; V was cut back by 1 base and J by 0 bases. The CDR3: CASSPRGQGSSGANVLTF. DNA of the CDR3: TGTGCCAGCTCACCACGGGGACAGGGTTCCTCTGGGGCCAACGTCCTGACTTTC. Full variable domain (remainder filled in from reference TRBV18 and TRBJ2-6): NAGVMQNPRHLVRRRGQEARLRCSPMKGHSHVYWYRQLPEEGLKFMVYLQKENIIDESGMPKERFSAEFPKEGPSILRIQQVVRGDSAAYFCASSPRGQGSSGANVLTFGAGSRLTVL.

The V gene is TRBV9, the J gene TRBJ2-5; 7 bases align to TRBD1. Trimming removed 0 bases from V and 6 bases from J; junction bases left unmatched: 2. Germline CDR1 is SGDLS and CDR2 is YYNGEE. CDR3 length: 13 residues. The CDR3 loop is CASSVEGAKTQYF. CDR3 nucleotides: TGTGCCAGCAGCGTAGAGGGGGCAAAGACCCAGTACTTC.

The chain couples TRBV11-2 to TRBJ1-4, with D perhaps matching TRBD1 (6 bases). There are 16 residues in the CDR3. CDR1 and CDR2 (germline): SGHAT, FQNNGV. Trimming pared 5 bases from V and 0 bases from J, leaving 13 bases between. CDR3 protein: CASSPGQLTTNEKLFF. CDR3 nucleotide sequence: TGTGCCAGCAGCCCAGGACAGCTTACAACTAATGAAAAACTGTTTTTT.

This chain joins TRBV20-1 and TRBJ1-1; D remains unclear. V lost 3 bases, J lost 2 bases, and 10 bases lay in between. The germline CDR1 and CDR2 sequences are DFQATT and SNEGSKA (reference sequence). The CDR3 runs to 13 residues. This chain's CDR3 is CSASGGGNTEAFF. CDR3 coding DNA: TGCAGTGCTAGTGGCGGTGGAAACACTGAAGCTTTCTTT.

The rearrangement uses TRBV29-1 and TRBJ1-2, with no clear D. CDR3 length: 10 amino acids. Trimming pared 6 bases from V and 7 bases from J, leaving 9 bases between. Germline loops: CDR1 SQVTM, CDR2 ANQGSEA. CDR3 coding DNA: TGCAGCGTACAGCTTAGTGGCTACACCTTC. Translated: CSVQLSGYTF.

This clone has a single count. The chain is built from TRBV13 and TRBJ2-7, with 8 bases that match TRBD1. The CDR3 is 13 amino acids. CDR1 PRHDT and CDR2 FYEKMQ come from the germline V gene (reference sequence). The junction had 7 bases not matched to a gene; V was cut back by 5 bases and J by 7 bases. The CDR3 is CASSRYRGREQYF. CDR3 DNA sequence: TGTGCCAGCAGCAGGTACAGGGGGAGGGAGCAGTACTTC.

The chain combines TRBV28 with TRBJ1-5; D is uncertain. Germline loops: CDR1 MDHEN, CDR2 SYDVKM. V was clipped by 6 bases and J by 2 bases, with 11 bases between them. The CDR3 extends over 14 amino acids. The CDR3 region is CASRWSPGNQPQHF. In nucleotides, the CDR3 is TGTGCCAGCAGATGGAGCCCTGGCAATCAGCCCCAGCATTTT.

The rearrangement uses TRBV9 and TRBJ1-1; unclear D gene. Trimming removed 0 bases at V and 5 bases at J, with 8 bases between. The CDR3 is 13 residues long. Germline CDR1 SGDLS, CDR2 YYNGEE. CDR3 in amino acids: CASSVVARTEAFF. In DNA, the CDR3 is TGTGCCAGCAGCGTAGTTGCACGGACTGAAGCTTTCTTT.